This entry lists 27 T cell receptor beta chains sequenced from one sample in a study of glioma-infiltrating T cells. TCR alpha and beta CDR3 regions were amplified from RNA using iRepertoire nested multiplex PCR. A single record per CDR3 protein comes from TCRdb applying MiXCR to the multiplex PCR reads. Counted here are 9,500 to 15,000 distinct CDR3 sequences, about 25% occurring once; the ten biggest clones make up less than 50%. Specimen: glioma tissue, nonneoplastic brain tissue, or PBMCs (not recorded which). The origin of the receptors is a human donor with low-grade glioma or glioblastoma, undergoing nonglioma brain surgery, or in good health (not recorded which).

Only one count was recorded for this clonotype. This could be a read error, since a much larger clone is one nucleotide away. This rearrangement joins TRBV4-1 to TRBJ1-2, with TRBD1 as a possible D gene (5 bases). The CDR3 contains 14 residues. Germline values: CDR1 MGHRA, CDR2 YSYEKL. The DNA of the CDR3 is TGCGCCAGCAGCCAAGATAGGGTCGGGGGTGGCTGCACCTTC. Translation: CASSQDRVGGGCTF.

In its sample, this clonotype is medium-sized. The CDR3 region is CASSSPQETQYF. CDR3 nucleotide sequence: TGTGCCAGCAGTTCACCCCAAGAGACCCAGTACTTC. The J gene is TRBJ2-5, the V gene TRBV6-1; no reliable D call. V lost 5 bases and J 1 base, leaving 5 bases between the germline ends. The CDR3 length is 12 residues. Per germline, CDR1 MNHNS and CDR2 SASEGT.

As for this clonotype: A single base separates this from a much larger clone, so it may be a read error. This chain joins TRBV19 and TRBJ1-1, with D uncertain. CDR1 is LNHDA, CDR2 SQIVND, per germline (reference sequence). This CDR3 region has 13 residues. The CDR3 reads CANSMGDNTEAFF. As DNA, the CDR3 is TGTGCCAATAGTATGGGCGATAACACTGAAGCTTTCTTT.

Many counts were recorded for this clonotype. The chain combines TRBV28 with TRBJ2-1, with D hard to call. This CDR3 is 14 amino acids long. CDR1 MDHEN and CDR2 SYDVKM come from the germline V gene. V was cut by 3 bases and J by 6 bases, with 12 bases left in between. The CDR3 DNA reads TGTGCCAGCAGTTTTGGGGTTTCGCTCAATGAGCAGTTCTTC. Translating gives CASSFGVSLNEQFF.

This clonotype was seen many times. The chain links TRBV27 to TRBJ2-1; D is unresolved. V lost 3 bases, J lost 0 bases, and 9 bases lay in between. Germline assignment: CDR1 MNHEY and CDR2 SMNVEV (reference sequence). The CDR3 contains 15 residues. In DNA, the CDR3 is TGTGCCAGCAGTTTTTTCCGTGGCTCCTACAATGAGCAGTTCTTC. Protein sequence: CASSFFRGSYNEQFF.

The gene calls are TRBV4-2 and TRBJ2-4; D gene unclear. Between the trimmed V and J ends, which lost 0 bases and 8 bases, there was a span of 14 bases. CDR1 and CDR2 from the germline V gene are LGHNA and YNFKEQ. The CDR3 covers 15 residues. CDR3 nucleotide sequence: TGTGCCAGCAGCCAAGAATACACGAGGCATCACATTCAGTACTTC. Translating it yields CASSQEYTRHHIQYF.

This clonotype appeared a few times. This may arise from a read error, as a much more abundant clone is one base away. This chain uses TRBV20-1 with TRBJ2-5; D is unclear. This CDR3 region has 13 residues. The germline gives CDR1 DFQATT, CDR2 SNEGSKA (reference sequence). The germline V and J ends were trimmed by 8 bases and 0 bases, with 13 bases remaining between them. CDR3 bases: TGCAGTCTCGTGAGACTTAACCAAGAGACCCAGTACTTC. It translates to CSLVRLNQETQYF.

This chain connects TRBV7-3 to TRBJ2-3, with 7 bases identical to TRBD2. The CDR3 has 16 residues. Unmatched junction bases numbered 8, after V lost 1 base and J lost 4 bases. Germline V gene data show CDR1 as SGHTA and CDR2 as FQGTGA. Written as DNA, the CDR3 is TGTGCCAGCAGCTTAAATGGCGGGAGAAGCGCAGATACGCAGTATTTT. Encoded protein: CASSLNGGRSADTQYF.

There are many counts of this clonotype. J is TRBJ1-1 and V is TRBV29-1, with TRBD1 as a possible D gene (5 bases). The V gene's germline CDR1 is SQVTM and CDR2 ANQGSEA. V dropped 3 bases and J dropped 5 bases, with 10 bases sitting between them. This CDR3 is built from 12 residues. The CDR3 nucleotides are TGCAGCGTTGACTCAGGGAGGACTGAAGCTTTCTTT. Its translation is CSVDSGRTEAFF.

On this clonotype: Just one base apart from a much larger clone, this may be a read error. The CDR3 ends on some other residue instead of the conserved phenylalanine or tryptophan, so this is likely a read error. J is TRBJ2-3 and V is TRBV7-2; tentative D call: TRBD2 (7 bases). This CDR3 is built from 16 residues. Trimming cost V 2 bases and J 1 base, with 13 bases left between them. The germline V gene has CDR1 SGHTA and CDR2 FQGNSA. The CDR3: CASSLMWGGGTDTQYL. CDR3 nucleotide sequence: TGTGCCAGCAGCTTAATGTGGGGGGGCGGCACAGATACGCAGTATCTT.

This clonotype has just one count. CDR3 protein: CASSPTARNEQYF. The CDR3 nucleotides read TGTGCCAGCAGCCCCACCGCCAGGAACGAGCAGTACTTC. The chain is built from TRBV6-2 or TRBV6-3 and TRBJ2-7; D is ambiguous. This CDR3 has 13 amino acids. Deletions cut 6 bases from V and 5 bases from J, with 14 bases between. The germline V gene has CDR1 MNHEY and CDR2 SVGEGT.

The chain recombines TRBV12-5 with TRBJ1-2, with D unresolved. The V end lost 0 bases, the J end lost 7 bases, and 9 bases lay between the germline ends. The germline gives CDR1 LGHNT, CDR2 FRNRAP. CDR3 size: 13 residues. CDR3 loop: CASGLVFTSGYTF. The CDR3 DNA reads TGTGCTAGTGGTTTGGTTTTCACCAGTGGCTACACCTTC.

Ten or more counts support this clonotype. V usage is TRBV24-1 and J usage is TRBJ2-1, with 8 positions matching TRBD2. The CDR3 loop spans 18 amino acids. Germline V CDR1 and CDR2: KGHDR, SFDVKD. The ends lost 5 bases at V and 4 bases at J; junction bases unmatched: 15. The CDR3 coding sequence is TGTGCCACCAGTGTCCGCTCACTAGCGGCCCTAAGTTACAATGAGCAGTTCTTC. This encodes CATSVRSLAALSYNEQFF.

As concerns this clonotype: No conserved phenylalanine or tryptophan ends this CDR3, so it is likely a read error. CDR3 sequence (DNA): TGTGCCAGCATACTAGCGGGAGTGGACGATCAGTACCTC. Translated, it gives CASILAGVDDQYL. The chain recombines TRBV2 with TRBJ2-7, with TRBD2 matching over 11 bases. Germline-derived CDR1 and CDR2 are SNHLY and FYNNEI. The CDR3 spans 13 residues.

By proportion, this clonotype is medium-sized. The gene calls are TRBV7-2 and TRBJ2-7, with D perhaps matching TRBD1 (6 bases). This CDR3 is built from 13 residues. V was clipped by 6 bases and J by 0 bases, with 9 bases between them. Germline V lookup: CDR1 SGHTA, CDR2 FQGNSA. The DNA for the CDR3 is TGTGCCAGCAGACCAGGGGCCTCCTACGAGCAGTACTTC. This gives the protein CASRPGASYEQYF.

This clonotype showed up just once. A clone one base away is much larger, so this may be a read error. V gene TRBV28 combines with J gene TRBJ1-5; tentatively, D is TRBD1 (5 bases). Germline loops: CDR1 MDHEN, CDR2 SYDVKM. This CDR3 is 17 amino acids long. CDR3 DNA: TGTGCCAGCAGTATCTGGACGGGGCTTTTGGGCAATCAGCACCAGCATTTT. Translation: CASSIWTGLLGNQHQHF. Variable domain in full (rest from reference TRBV28 and TRBJ1-5): DVKVTQSSRYLVKRTGEKVFLECVQDMDHENMFWYRQDPGLGLRLIYFSYDVKMKEKGDIPEGYSVSREKKERFSLILESASTNQTSMYLCASSIWTGLLGNQHQHFGDGTRLSIL.

This clonotype occurred a few times. The CDR3 region has the DNA TGTGCCAGCAAGTTATTACAGGGCGGCAATCAGCCCCAGCATTTT. Its translation is CASKLLQGGNQPQHF. The chain is built from TRBV2 and TRBJ1-5; the D gene is possibly TRBD1 (6 bases). Trimming removed 7 bases from V and 2 bases from J, with 15 bases in between. The CDR3 runs 15 residues. Germline values: CDR1 SNHLY, CDR2 FYNNEI.

In this sample, this clonotype turned up a few times. This chain uses TRBV3-1 with TRBJ1-2, with a possible D match to TRBD1 (5 bases). The CDR3 runs to 16 residues. In germline, CDR1 is LGHDT, CDR2 YNNKEL (reference sequence). Trimming left V 2 bases short and J 4 bases short, with 17 bases between. Written as DNA, the CDR3 is TGTGCCAGCAGCCAATCCACGACAGATCCTCGCTATGGCTACACCTTC. Translated: CASSQSTTDPRYGYTF.

A word on this clonotype: At one end, the junction sequence differs from germline, possibly due to a read error. The chain uses TRBV4-1 and TRBJ1-5; D is unclear. The germline gives CDR1 MGHRA, CDR2 YSYEKL. This CDR3 spans 15 amino acids. The CDR3 sequence: CASSQVFNINQPQHF. DNA of the CDR3: TGCGCCAGTAGCCAAGTTTTCAATATCAATCAGCCCCAGCATTTT.

This clonotype was seen a handful of times. The CDR3 protein is CAISGEADTQYF. The CDR3 nucleotides are TGTGCCATCAGTGGGGAGGCGGATACGCAGTATTTT. This chain links TRBV10-3 with TRBJ2-3; a possible D gene is TRBD2 (6 bases). The V gene's germline CDR1 is ENHRY and CDR2 SYGVKD. The CDR3 loop spans 12 amino acids. The ends were cut back, 4 bases at V and 6 bases at J, with 8 bases in the middle.

The chain has TRBV14 and TRBJ2-5; 8 bases match TRBD2. The CDR3 runs 18 residues. The ends lost 0 bases at V and 2 bases at J; junction bases unmatched: 11. Germline CDR1 and CDR2: SGHDN and FVKESK. For the CDR3, the DNA is TGTGCCAGCAGCCAAGAGATGGCCCAGCGGGAGCCTCAAGAGACCCAGTACTTC. It specifies CASSQEMAQREPQETQYF. The variable domain in full, completed from reference TRBV14 and TRBJ2-5, reads EAGVTQFPSHSVIEKGQTVTLRCDPISGHDNLYWYRRVMGKEIKFLLHFVKESKQDESGMPNNRFLAERTGGTYSTLKVQPAELEDSGVYFCASSQEMAQREPQETQYFGPGTRLLVL.

This chain connects TRBV2 to TRBJ2-6; possible D gene TRBD1, 5 bases. Per the germline V gene, CDR1 is SNHLY and CDR2 is FYNNEI. This CDR3 spans 13 amino acids. V lost 7 bases to trimming and J lost 1 base, with 5 bases between them. In nucleotides, the CDR3 is TGTGCCAGCACAGGGTCTGGGGCCAACGTCCTGACTTTC. Encoded protein: CASTGSGANVLTF.

On this clonotype itself: A much more abundant neighbour one base away suggests this may be a read error. V and J are TRBV27 and TRBJ2-7, with D possibly being TRBD2 (6 bases). The CDR3 extends over 15 amino acids. Germline values: CDR1 MNHEY, CDR2 SMNVEV (reference sequence). The CDR3 region has the DNA TGTGCCAGCAGTCCGGGGACTTCTAGCTCCTGCGAGCAGTACTTC. Protein: CASSPGTSSSCEQYF.

A remark on this clonotype: Relative to the germline gene, one junction end is altered; a read error may explain this. This rearrangement joins TRBV10-2 to TRBJ2-1; TRBD2 matches 8 bases. The V gene's germline CDR1 is WSHSY and CDR2 SAAADI. The CDR3 runs to 14 residues. The CDR3: CATLAGPTQEERFF. CDR3 DNA sequence: TGTGCCACCTTAGCGGGACCAACCCAGGAGGAGCGGTTCTTC.

This clonotype turned up a few times. The chain recombines TRBV11-1 with TRBJ2-1, with a weak D call TRBD1 (5 bases). V was clipped by 1 base and J by 4 bases, with 5 bases between them. The V gene's germline CDR1 is SGHAT and CDR2 FQDESV (reference sequence). The CDR3 is 13 amino acids. The CDR3 loop reads CASSLGTYNEQFF. The CDR3 nucleotides read TGTGCCAGCAGCTTAGGGACATACAATGAGCAGTTCTTC. Together with reference TRBV11-1 and TRBJ2-1, the CDR3 gives the full variable domain: EAEVAQSPRYKITEKSQAVAFWCDPISGHATLYWYRQILGQGPELLVQFQDESVVDDSQLPKDRFSAERLKGVDSTLKIQPAELGDSAMYLCASSLGTYNEQFFGPGTRLTVL.

As for this clonotype: One end of the junction does not line up with germline, which may come from a read error. The CDR3 sequence is CASSTPGYSNGEQLF. The DNA of the CDR3 is TGTGCCAGCAGTACACCGGGATATAGCAATGGTGAGCAGCTCTTC. This chain links TRBV12-3 or TRBV12-4 with TRBJ2-1, with D possibly matching TRBD2 (5 bases). The CDR3 extends over 15 amino acids.

Concerning this clonotype: This may arise from a read error, as a much more abundant clone is one base away. The rearrangement uses TRBV16 and TRBJ1-5, with 7 bases matching TRBD1. This CDR3 has 13 amino acids. CDR1 KGHSY and CDR2 FQNENV come from the germline V gene. CDR3 coding DNA: TGTGCCAGCAGCCCGGGACAGTATCAGTCCCAGCATTTT. It codes for CASSPGQYQSQHF.